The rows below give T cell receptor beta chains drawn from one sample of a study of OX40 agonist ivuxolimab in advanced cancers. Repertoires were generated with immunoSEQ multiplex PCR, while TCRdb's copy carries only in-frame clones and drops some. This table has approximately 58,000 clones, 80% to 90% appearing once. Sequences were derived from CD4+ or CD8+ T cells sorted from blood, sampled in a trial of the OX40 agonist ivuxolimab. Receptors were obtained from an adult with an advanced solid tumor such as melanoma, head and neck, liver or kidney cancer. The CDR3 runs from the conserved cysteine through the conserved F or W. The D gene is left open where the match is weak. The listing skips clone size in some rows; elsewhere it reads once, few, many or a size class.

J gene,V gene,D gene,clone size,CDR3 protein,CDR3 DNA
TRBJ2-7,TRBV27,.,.,CASSRDTDYEQYF,TGTGCCAGCAGCCGGGACACGGACTACGAGCAGTACTTC
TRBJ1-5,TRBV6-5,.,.,CAWQVDQPQHF,TGTGCCTGGCAGGTTGATCAGCCCCAGCATTTT
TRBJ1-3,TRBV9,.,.,CASSVALGHGNTIYF,TGTGCCAGCAGCGTAGCCCTTGGACACGGAAACACCATATATTTT
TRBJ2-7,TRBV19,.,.,CASSRTLSYEQYF,TGTGCCAGTAGCAGGACATTATCCTACGAGCAGTACTTC
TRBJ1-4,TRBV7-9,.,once,CASSPIEKLFF,TGTGCCAGCAGCCCTATTGAAAAACTGTTTTTT
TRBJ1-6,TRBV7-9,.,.,CASSPEGSYNSPLHF,TGTGCCAGCTCTCCGGAGGGCTCCTATAATTCACCCCTCCACTTT
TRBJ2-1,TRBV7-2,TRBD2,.,CASRVAGGHDEQFF,TGTGCCAGCAGGGTAGCGGGAGGCCACGATGAGCAGTTCTTC
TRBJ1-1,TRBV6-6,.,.,CASSYSAGYEAFF,TGTGCCAGCAGTTACAGCGCAGGGTATGAAGCTTTCTTT
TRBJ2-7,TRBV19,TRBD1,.,CASRQGGTYEQYF,TGTGCCAGTCGACAGGGCGGCACCTACGAGCAGTACTTC
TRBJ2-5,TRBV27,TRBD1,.,CASSADRGGTQYF,TGTGCCAGCAGTGCGGACAGGGGAGGGACCCAGTACTTC
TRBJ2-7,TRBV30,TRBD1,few,CAWRKDRSSYEQYF,TGTGCCTGGAGGAAGGACAGGAGCTCCTACGAGCAGTACTTC
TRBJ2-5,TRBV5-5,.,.,CASSSLRAEETQYF,TGTGCCAGCAGCTCCCTTAGAGCCGAAGAGACCCAGTACTTC
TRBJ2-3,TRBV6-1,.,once,CAGEGSTDTQYF,TGTGCCGGCGAGGGAAGCACAGATACGCAGTATTTT
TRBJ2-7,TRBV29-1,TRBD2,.,CSAGTSGGVEYF,TGCAGCGCCGGGACTAGCGGGGGAGTGGAGTACTTC
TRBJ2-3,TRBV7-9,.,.,CASSTYTDTQYF,TGTGCCAGCAGCACCTACACAGATACGCAGTATTTT
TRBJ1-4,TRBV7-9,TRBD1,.,CASSPQSDRAIPNEKLFF,TGTGCCAGCAGCCCTCAGTCGGACAGGGCAATACCTAATGAAAAACTGTTTTTT
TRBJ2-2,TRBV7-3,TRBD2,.,CASSRGTSGPLGGELFF,TGTGCCAGCAGCCGGGGGACTAGCGGGCCCCTGGGCGGGGAGCTGTTTTTT
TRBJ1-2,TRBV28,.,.,CASSLSPRQRYGYTF,TGTGCCAGCAGTTTGTCCCCGAGGCAGCGATATGGCTACACCTTC
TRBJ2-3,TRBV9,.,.,CASSVGPDTQYF,TGTGCCAGCAGCGTAGGTCCAGATACGCAGTATTTT
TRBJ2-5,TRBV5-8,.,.,CATDRGTKETQYF,TGTGCCACCGATCGGGGGACAAAAGAGACCCAGTACTTC
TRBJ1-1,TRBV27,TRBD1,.,CASSQDRVSTEAFF,TGTGCCAGCAGCCAAGACAGGGTGAGCACTGAAGCTTTCTTT
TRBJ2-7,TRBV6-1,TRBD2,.,CASRTSGSIYEQYF,TGTGCCAGCCGGACTAGCGGGAGCATCTACGAGCAGTACTTC
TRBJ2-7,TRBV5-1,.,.,CASSLNVLGNSYEQYF,TGCGCCAGCAGCTTGAATGTGTTGGGGAACTCCTACGAGCAGTACTTC
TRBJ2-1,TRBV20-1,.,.,CSARAYNEQFF,TGCAGTGCTAGGGCATACAATGAGCAGTTCTTC
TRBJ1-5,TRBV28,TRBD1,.,CASLQGGSQPQHF,TGTGCCAGCCTTCAGGGGGGCAGTCAGCCCCAGCATTTT
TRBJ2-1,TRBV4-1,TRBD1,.,CASSQTGTGSFAEQFF,TGCGCCAGCAGCCAAACCGGGACAGGGAGTTTCGCTGAGCAGTTCTTC
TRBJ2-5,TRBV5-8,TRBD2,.,CASSQGLAGGETQYF,TGTGCCAGCAGCCAGGGACTAGCGGGAGGAGAGACCCAGTACTTC
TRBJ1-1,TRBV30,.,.,CAWAIGKSLAFF,TGTGCCTGGGCAATCGGGAAGAGCCTAGCTTTCTTT
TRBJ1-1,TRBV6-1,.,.,CASSIGPRGDTEAFF,TGTGCCAGCAGTATAGGACCCCGAGGGGACACTGAAGCTTTCTTT
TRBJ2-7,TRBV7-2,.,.,CASSKNPLGEQYF,TGTGCCAGCAGTAAAAACCCCCTAGGGGAGCAGTACTTC
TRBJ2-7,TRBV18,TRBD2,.,CASSPGLAGANYEQYF,TGTGCCAGCTCCCCCGGGTTAGCGGGAGCCAACTACGAGCAGTACTTC
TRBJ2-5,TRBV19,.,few,CASSIGWNQETQYF,TGTGCCAGTAGTATAGGGTGGAACCAAGAGACCCAGTACTTC
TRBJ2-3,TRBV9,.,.,CASSALGGAGDTQYF,TGTGCCAGCAGCGCCCTTGGCGGGGCGGGGGATACGCAGTATTTT
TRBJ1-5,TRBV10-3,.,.,CAIRAAASNQPQHF,TGTGCCATCAGGGCAGCCGCTAGCAATCAGCCCCAGCATTTT
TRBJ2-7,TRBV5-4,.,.,CASTKDKLYEQYF,TGTGCCAGCACCAAAGACAAGCTTTACGAGCAGTACTTC
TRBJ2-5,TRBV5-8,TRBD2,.,CASSWGGAGYETQYF,TGTGCCAGCAGCTGGGGGGGAGCGGGATATGAGACCCAGTACTTC
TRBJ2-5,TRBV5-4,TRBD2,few,CASSLYVGGIQETQYF,TGTGCCAGCAGCTTGTATGTGGGGGGGATCCAAGAGACCCAGTACTTC
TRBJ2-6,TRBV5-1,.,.,CASSLEPGSGANVLTF,TGCGCCAGCAGCTTGGAGCCGGGCTCTGGGGCCAACGTCCTGACTTTC
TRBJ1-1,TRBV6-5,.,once,CASRTHTYTEAFF,TGTGCCAGCAGGACCCACACATACACTGAAGCTTTCTTT
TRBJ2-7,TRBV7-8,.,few,CASSLAGGTNEQYF,TGTGCCAGCAGCTTAGCTGGTGGAACCAACGAGCAGTACTTC
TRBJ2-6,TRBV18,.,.,CASSPKVNSVSSGANVLTF,TGTGCCAGCTCACCTAAAGTCAACAGCGTAAGCTCTGGGGCCAACGTCCTGACTTTC
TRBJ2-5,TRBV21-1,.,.,CASITHNHTRRQQETQYF,TGTGCCAGCATCACCCACAACCATACCAGGAGACAACAAGAGACCCAGTACTTC
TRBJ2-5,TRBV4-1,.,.,CASSQGGGLGQETQYF,TGCGCCAGCAGCCAAGGGGGAGGATTGGGTCAAGAGACCCAGTACTTC